What follows are 25 T cell receptor beta chains derived from one specimen sequenced in a study of human T cells and chemical hapten exposure. Time point defined: patch test 1, 2 weeks after DPC sensitization. Described treatment: therapeutic diphenylcyclopropenone sensitization with weekly scalp DPC. MiXCR, applied by TCRdb to the RACE reads, yields one record per CDR3 protein. This sample yields fewer than 95,000 distinct CDR3 sequences, of which 8% to 11% are seen a single time; around 2.3% belongs to the top ten. This specimen was whole blood, taken in connection with sensitization to the hapten diphenylcyclopropenone (DPC). These receptors were collected from a middle-aged man with alopecia areata. Some clones in this sample may be carry-over from other donors' samples.

This clonotype was seen only a few times. The V call is TRBV7-2, the J call TRBJ2-2; D is uncertain. Between the trimmed V and J ends, which lost 0 bases and 3 bases, there was a span of 8 bases. Germline CDR1 and CDR2: SGHTA and FQGNSA. The CDR3 length is 15 residues. CDR3 protein: CASSLASVYTGELFF. The CDR3 DNA sequence: TGTGCCAGCAGCTTAGCGTCGGTCTACACCGGGGAGCTGTTTTTT.

CDR3 DNA sequence: TGTGCCAGCAGTTTCGGACTAGCGGGAACCAATGAGCAGTTCTTC. Residues: CASSFGLAGTNEQFF. This sequence joins TRBV28 and TRBJ2-1, with 12 bases aligning to TRBD2. The CDR3 has 15 amino acids. With 3 bases clipped from V and 6 bases from J, the junction kept 3 bases outside the gene matches. Germline V CDR1 and CDR2: MDHEN, SYDVKM. The entire variable domain, with the rest obtained from reference TRBV28 and TRBJ2-1, is as follows: DVKVTQSSRYLVKRTGEKVFLECVQDMDHENMFWYRQDPGLGLRLIYFSYDVKMKEKGDIPEGYSVSREKKERFSLILESASTNQTSMYLCASSFGLAGTNEQFFGPGTRLTVL.

In its sample, this clonotype was seen a few times. The rearrangement joins TRBV9 to TRBJ2-1; 10 positions agree with TRBD2. Germline V gene sequence: CDR1 SGDLS, CDR2 YYNGEE. The CDR3 loop spans 16 amino acids. Trimming removed 4 bases from V and 8 bases from J; junction bases left unmatched: 12. The CDR3: CASSLSASGSFHEQFF. CDR3 nucleotides: TGTGCCAGCAGCCTATCGGCTAGCGGGAGTTTTCATGAGCAGTTCTTC.

The chain links TRBV7-8 to TRBJ1-1; D is perhaps TRBD1 (6 bases). Trimming took off 2 bases at V and 9 bases at J, with 16 bases between the two ends. In germline, CDR1 is SGHVS, CDR2 FQNEAQ. The CDR3 is made up of 14 amino acids. CDR3 residues: CASSLRTALEKAFF. The CDR3 coding sequence is TGTGCCAGCAGCTTAAGGACAGCGCTTGAAAAAGCTTTCTTT.

The chain combines TRBV13 with TRBJ2-7, with 7 bases fitting TRBD2. Germline CDR1 PRHDT, CDR2 FYEKMQ (reference sequence). With V trimmed by 2 bases and J by 3 bases, 10 bases remained unmatched. The CDR3 totals 16 residues. The CDR3 is CASSLMGTTRRYEQYF. The CDR3 nucleotides are TGTGCCAGCAGCTTAATGGGGACTACCAGACGCTACGAGCAGTACTTC.

The sample holds many counts of this clonotype. The CDR3, as DNA: TGTGCCAGCAGCTTAGGGCGAGGGGCGGTCCTTGAGCTCGATGAGCAGTTCTTC. This sequence encodes CASSLGRGAVLELDEQFF. This chain uses TRBV7-9 with TRBJ2-1; either TRBD1 or TRBD2 may supply D (5 bases each). The CDR3 spans 18 residues. Trimming took 1 base from V and 8 from J, leaving 24 bases between them. CDR1 and CDR2 from the germline V gene are SEHNR and FQNEAQ (reference sequence).

Ten or more counts support this clonotype. The V and J genes are TRBV19 and TRBJ1-5; D is uncertain. Germline CDR1 and CDR2: LNHDA and SQIVND (reference sequence). Trimming took 3 bases from V and 4 from J, leaving 13 bases between them. The CDR3 has 15 amino acids. This CDR3 reads CASSILPGFNQPQHF. Written as DNA, the CDR3 is TGTGCCAGTAGTATTCTCCCAGGTTTTAATCAGCCCCAGCATTTT. The full variable domain, rest sourced from reference TRBV19 and TRBJ1-5, is DGGITQSPKYLFRKEGQNVTLSCEQNLNHDAMYWYRQDPGQGLRLIYYSQIVNDFQKGDIAEGYSVSREKKESFPLTVTSAQKNPTAFYLCASSILPGFNQPQHFGDGTRLSIL.

This clonotype has just a few counts. V is TRBV20-1 and J is TRBJ1-1; D is unresolved. Germline V gene lookup returns CDR1 DFQATT and CDR2 SNEGSKA (reference sequence). The CDR3 length is 17 residues. V gave up 0 bases and J gave up 3 bases, with 20 bases separating them. The CDR3 loop is CSARDSREGLADTEAFF. The CDR3 DNA is TGCAGTGCTAGAGATTCCCGGGAAGGGTTAGCGGACACTGAAGCTTTCTTT.

The table lists this clonotype with many counts. V gene TRBV24-1 combines with J gene TRBJ1-1; D not resolved. The V gene's germline CDR1 is KGHDR and CDR2 SFDVKD. V was trimmed by 6 bases and J by 5 bases, leaving 9 bases between them. CDR3 length: 12 residues. The CDR3 is CATSTSRTEAFF. CDR3 coding DNA: TGTGCCACCAGTACCTCGAGAACTGAAGCTTTCTTT.

This clonotype has at least ten counts. The V call is TRBV9, the J call TRBJ2-1; 7 bases match TRBD2. The CDR3 spans 14 residues. Germline loops: CDR1 SGDLS, CDR2 YYNGEE. V dropped 7 bases and J dropped 7; count of bases not matched to a gene: 11. The CDR3 region is CASGEGGRSNEQFF. Written as DNA, the CDR3 is TGTGCCAGCGGAGAGGGCGGGAGATCGAATGAGCAGTTCTTC. Looking up the rest from reference TRBV9 and TRBJ2-1 gives the full variable domain: DSGVTQTPKHLITATGQRVTLRCSPRSGDLSVYWYQQSLDQGLQFLIQYYNGEERAKGNILERFSAQQFPDLHSELNLSSLELGDSALYFCASGEGGRSNEQFFGPGTRLTVL.

The chain recombines TRBV6-6 with TRBJ1-3; no clear D. The CDR3 totals 15 residues. The germline gives CDR1 MNHNY, CDR2 SVGAGI (reference sequence). Between the trimmed V and J ends, which lost 0 bases and 0 bases, there was a span of 6 bases. The DNA of the CDR3 is TGTGCCAGCAGTTACTCACGTAGCTCTGGAAACACCATATATTTT. Protein product: CASSYSRSSGNTIYF.

Only a few counts were recorded for this clonotype. The chain joins TRBV3-1 to TRBJ2-7; D is ambiguous. Germline assignment: CDR1 LGHDT and CDR2 YNNKEL (reference sequence). The CDR3 totals 16 residues. The V end lost 4 bases, the J end lost 0 bases, and 16 bases lay between the germline ends. The CDR3 bases are TGTGCCAGCAGCCTCGGGCCTATGATAATCTCCTACGAGCAGTACGTC. Translated, it gives CASSLGPMIISYEQYV.

This clonotype appeared a few times. The V call is TRBV18, the J call TRBJ1-5; perhaps TRBD1 as D (6 bases). There are 16 residues in the CDR3. Germline assignment: CDR1 KGHSH and CDR2 LQKENI. V was pared by 3 bases and J by 3 bases, with 15 bases between. CDR3 loop: CASSPQTGFLNQPQHF. As DNA, the CDR3 is TGTGCCAGCTCACCCCAGACAGGCTTTCTCAATCAGCCCCAGCATTTT.

This clonotype was seen more than once but under ten times. The chain uses TRBV5-1 and TRBJ2-1; D is possibly TRBD1 or TRBD2 (5 bases each). The CDR3 runs 17 residues. Germline CDR1 reads SGHRS; CDR2 reads YFSETQ. The V and J ends lost 6 bases and 4 bases respectively, with 23 bases between them. CDR3 in DNA: TGCGCCAGCAATAAAAGATCCGGGACCGCAAGTTACAATGAGCAGTTCTTC. Translation gives CASNKRSGTASYNEQFF.

A few counts support this clonotype. Here the CDR3 DNA reads TGTGCCAGTTTAAGAGGGGGCGAAACCAAAAACATTCAGTACTTC. Translation: CASLRGGETKNIQYF. V and J are TRBV6-1 and TRBJ2-4, with TRBD1 identical over 7 bases. Germline trimming cut 9 bases from V and 2 bases from J; bases unmatched to any gene: 10. CDR1 is MNHNS, CDR2 SASEGT, per germline. The CDR3 runs 15 residues.

This clonotype was detected a few times. This chain connects TRBV28 to TRBJ2-2; 7 nucleotides align to TRBD2. From germline, CDR1 is MDHEN and CDR2 SYDVKM. V trimming: 3 bases; J trimming: 2 bases; junction bases outside the gene matches: 6. The CDR3 length is 16 residues. The CDR3 nucleotides are TGTGCCAGCAGTTTGTCAGCGGGAATTAACACCGGGGAGCTGTTTTTT. Protein product: CASSLSAGINTGELFF.

This clonotype appeared many times. The V call is TRBV7-2, the J call TRBJ1-2, with a possible D match to TRBD1 (6 bases). V lost 4 bases, J lost 5 bases, and 20 bases lay in between. This CDR3 spans 16 amino acids. Germline V gene lookup returns CDR1 SGHTA and CDR2 FQGNSA. In DNA form, the CDR3 reads TGTGCCAGCAGCTCGATAGCAGGGGAGAATCGGTATGGCTACACCTTC. This sequence encodes CASSSIAGENRYGYTF.

V gene TRBV11-2 combines with J gene TRBJ2-7, with 13 nucleotides matching TRBD2. The CDR3 is made up of 14 amino acids. Germline assignment: CDR1 SGHAT and CDR2 FQNNGV. V shed 6 bases and J 6 bases; nucleotides not matched to a gene: 5. The CDR3 DNA is TGTGCCAGCAGTGGACTAGCGGGAGTTCGCGAGCAGTACGTC. Encoded protein: CASSGLAGVREQYV.

The rearrangement uses TRBV12-3 or TRBV12-4 and TRBJ2-1, with D maybe TRBD2 (6 bases). This CDR3 comprises 12 residues. Trimming pared 6 bases from V and 8 bases from J, leaving 11 bases between. CDR3 sequence (DNA): TGTGCCAGCAGGGGGACTTTCTATGAGCAGTTCTTC. Translation gives CASRGTFYEQFF.

This clonotype was observed a handful of times. The V and J genes are TRBV6-2 or TRBV6-3 and TRBJ2-1; no clear D. This CDR3 is 16 amino acids long. The V gene lost 0 bases and the J gene lost 8 bases, with 17 bases spanning the gap. Germline lookup yields CDR1 MNHEY and CDR2 SVGEGT. CDR3: CASSYSLGDGFDEQFF. In nucleotides, the CDR3 is TGTGCCAGCAGTTACTCGCTAGGCGATGGGTTCGATGAGCAGTTCTTC.

The chain is built from TRBV7-2 and TRBJ2-3; unclear D gene. The CDR3 totals 13 residues. V lost 5 bases and J lost 4, with 10 bases in between. Germline-derived CDR1 and CDR2 are SGHTA and FQGNSA. CDR3 protein: CASSRIEPDTQYF. CDR3 nucleotide sequence: TGTGCCAGCAGCCGGATAGAACCAGATACGCAGTATTTT.

The V call is TRBV27, the J call TRBJ2-7; D not certain. V lost 4 bases, J lost 2 bases, and 12 bases lay in between. The CDR3 extends over 14 amino acids. Germline loops: CDR1 MNHEY, CDR2 SMNVEV (reference sequence). The CDR3 DNA follows: TGTGCCAGCAGTTCCAGTCTAGTTCCCTACGAGCAGTACTTC. This codes for CASSSSLVPYEQYF.

The genes are TRBV6-2 or TRBV6-3 and TRBJ1-6; no firm D call. V dropped 7 bases and J dropped 4 bases, with 11 bases sitting between them. Germline-derived CDR1 and CDR2 are MNHEY and SVGEGT. The CDR3 runs 14 residues. The CDR3 protein is CASNAGRYNSPLHF. CDR3 nucleotides: TGTGCCAGCAATGCAGGACGATATAATTCACCCCTCCACTTT.

Only a few counts were recorded for this clonotype. The genes are TRBV10-3 and TRBJ2-1, with 16 bases that match TRBD2. With V trimmed by 3 bases and J by 4 bases, 9 bases remained unmatched. The CDR3 extends over 19 amino acids. Germline lookup yields CDR1 ENHRY and CDR2 SYGVKD. The CDR3: CAISDSPGLAGGKYNEQFF. CDR3 nucleotides: TGTGCCATCAGTGACTCTCCGGGACTAGCGGGAGGGAAGTACAATGAGCAGTTCTTC.

As to this clonotype: Germline is not matched at one junction end, which may reflect a read error. The V and J genes are TRBV3-1 and TRBJ1-5; D is unclear. The CDR3 has 13 residues. Germline lookup yields CDR1 LGHDT and CDR2 YNNKEL (reference sequence). CDR3 DNA: TGTGCCAGCAGCAAAGACTTGAATCAGCCCCAGCATTTT. Amino acid sequence: CASSKDLNQPQHF.